This passage covers 27 T cell receptor beta chains from one sample sequenced in a study of persistence of HIV-infected CD4 T cells. Antigens of these TCRs are unknown. Cells were stimulated with CMV-infected fibroblast lysates at 10 ug/mL. CD40L/CD69 double-negative CD45RO-high memory CD4+ T cells were collected. Sequencing used immunoSEQ version 4 in survey mode. TCRdb's copy holds only in-frame clones and misses some; the assay was immunoSEQ multiplex PCR. The sample lists tens of thousands of clones, 75% to 85% seen once, with about 3% in the top ten. Sample: CD4+ T cells sorted from PBMCs after approximately 19-hour stimulation, taken from a patient who received antiretroviral therapy. These receptors all come from an adult man with HIV who was CMV-seropositive.

This rearrangement joins TRBV19 to TRBJ1-1; D is perhaps TRBD1 (6 bases). Germline V gives CDR1 LNHDA, CDR2 SQIVND (reference sequence). V shed 6 bases and J shed 3 bases, with 14 bases lying between them. The CDR3 is made up of 14 amino acids. Written as DNA, the CDR3 is TGTGCCAGTAGCCCGAGGGGGGGGGACACTGAAGCTTTCTTT. It translates to CASSPRGGDTEAFF. Looking up the rest from reference TRBV19 and TRBJ1-1 gives the full variable domain: DGGITQSPKYLFRKEGQNVTLSCEQNLNHDAMYWYRQDPGQGLRLIYYSQIVNDFQKGDIAEGYSVSREKKESFPLTVTSAQKNPTAFYLCASSPRGGDTEAFFGQGTRLTVV.

The chain links TRBV30 to TRBJ1-2; maybe TRBD1 (6 bases). V was trimmed by 6 bases and J by 2 bases, leaving 7 bases between them. This CDR3 contains 11 residues. Germline CDR1 reads GTSNPN; CDR2 reads SVGIG (reference sequence). CDR3 loop: CACQGNYGYTF. CDR3 sequence (DNA): TGTGCCTGCCAGGGGAACTATGGCTACACCTTC.

J is TRBJ2-2 and V is TRBV7-2; TRBD2 agrees at 9 bases. The J segment lost 7 bases and the V segment lost 3 bases, leaving 6 bases of the junction unmatched. From germline, CDR1 is SGHTA and CDR2 FQGNSA. The CDR3 runs to 15 residues. The CDR3 DNA reads as TGTGCCAGCAGCTTTAGCGGGAGTAATTACGGGGAGCTGTTTTTT. Protein sequence: CASSFSGSNYGELFF.

The CDR3 reads CASSSYGQGGTEAFF. The CDR3 DNA reads as TGTGCCAGTAGTAGCTACGGACAGGGCGGCACTGAAGCTTTCTTT. The chain uses TRBV19 and TRBJ1-1; 8 bases align to TRBD1. V dropped 4 bases and J dropped 4; count of bases not matched to a gene: 8. Germline CDR1 LNHDA, CDR2 SQIVND (reference sequence). This CDR3 region has 15 residues.

In its sample, this clone was seen a few times. The chain couples TRBV6-2 or TRBV6-3 to TRBJ1-4, with D unclear. The CDR3 is made up of 15 amino acids. V lost 2 bases, J lost 7 bases, and 14 bases lay in between. Germline V gene lookup returns CDR1 MNHEY and CDR2 SVGEGT. The CDR3 sequence is CASSYPGRVGEKLFF. The CDR3 bases are TGTGCCAGCAGTTACCCCGGGCGGGTTGGTGAAAAACTGTTTTTT.

The V and J genes are TRBV7-2 and TRBJ1-1; D uncertain. The CDR3 has 14 residues. The germline V and J ends were trimmed by 5 bases and 2 bases, with 12 bases remaining between them. In germline, CDR1 is SGHTA, CDR2 FQGNSA. This CDR3 is CASSDQGTNTEAFF. DNA of the CDR3: TGTGCCAGCAGCGATCAAGGAACCAACACTGAAGCTTTCTTT.

The chain links TRBV15 to TRBJ1-5; the D gene is possibly TRBD1 (5 bases). The CDR3 runs to 12 residues. Trimming stripped 9 bases from V and 2 bases from J, with 8 bases between. The germline V gene encodes CDR1 LNHNV and CDR2 YYDKDF (reference sequence). CDR3 in amino acids: CATGVGNQPQHF. The CDR3 DNA follows: TGTGCCACGGGGGTCGGCAATCAGCCCCAGCATTTT.

This chain connects TRBV25-1 to TRBJ2-2; 11 nucleotides agree with TRBD1. The junction had 2 bases not matched to a gene; V was cut back by 1 base and J by 4 bases. The CDR3 contains 16 residues. Germline CDR1 reads MGHDK; CDR2 reads SYGVNS. CDR3 sequence reads: CASSESDRGRTGELFF. The DNA for the CDR3 is TGTGCCAGCAGTGAATCGGACAGGGGGCGCACCGGGGAGCTGTTTTTT.

The chain joins TRBV7-2 to TRBJ2-7; D unresolved. This CDR3 contains 13 residues. Trimming took 6 bases from V and 1 from J, leaving 10 bases between them. CDR1 and CDR2 (germline): SGHTA, FQGNSA. The chain's CDR3 is CASSYDWSYEQYF. The CDR3, as DNA: TGTGCCAGCAGTTATGACTGGTCCTACGAGCAGTACTTC.

Here the CDR3 DNA reads TGTGCCAGCAGATCAACAGGGGACGCTTTCTATGGCTACACCTTC. Translated, it gives CASRSTGDAFYGYTF. V usage is TRBV5-8 and J usage is TRBJ1-2; 7 bases align to TRBD1. The junction had 11 bases not matched to a gene; V was cut back by 5 bases and J by 4 bases. There are 15 residues in the CDR3. Germline lookup yields CDR1 SGHTS and CDR2 YDEGEE.

V is TRBV4-2 and J is TRBJ2-3, with TRBD2 identical over 7 bases. The V segment lost 3 bases and the J segment 4 bases; nucleotides outside the gene matches: 10. Germline values: CDR1 LGHNA, CDR2 YNFKEQ. The CDR3 has 16 residues. CDR3 DNA sequence: TGTGCCAGCAGCCATGGGAGGGAGGGCCTGTCAGATACGCAGTATTTT. Its translation: CASSHGREGLSDTQYF.

This clone has a single count. This chain connects TRBV6-5 to TRBJ2-3; D uncertain. The V gene's germline CDR1 is MNHEY and CDR2 SVGAGI. The CDR3 runs 13 residues. V was cut by 5 bases and J by 3 bases, with 9 bases left in between. Here the CDR3 reads CASSQVRTDTQYF. Written as DNA, the CDR3 is TGTGCCAGCAGTCAGGTTAGGACAGATACGCAGTATTTT.

The genes are TRBV6-5 and TRBJ1-3, with D unclear. The germline V and J ends were trimmed by 5 bases and 2 bases, with 13 bases remaining between them. The germline V gene encodes CDR1 MNHEY and CDR2 SVGAGI. The CDR3 is 15 amino acids. DNA of the CDR3: TGTGCCAGCAGTCCACGGATGATAACTGGAAACACCATATATTTT. It translates to CASSPRMITGNTIYF.

This clone appeared a single time. J is TRBJ2-5 and V is TRBV10-3; 8 positions agree with TRBD1. CDR3 length equals 13 residues. The V gene's germline CDR1 is ENHRY and CDR2 SYGVKD. V shed 10 bases and J 2 bases; nucleotides not matched to a gene: 6. CDR3 in DNA: TGTGCCACCTACGGGACAGGTCAAGAGACCCAGTACTTC. Translation: CATYGTGQETQYF.

V gene TRBV10-3 combines with J gene TRBJ2-1; a weak D match, TRBD1 (8 bases). Trimming removed 5 bases at V and 7 bases at J, with 18 bases between. CDR3 length: 15 residues. Per germline, CDR1 ENHRY and CDR2 SYGVKD. This CDR3 reads CAISSTEQGGNEQFF. The CDR3 DNA follows: TGTGCCATCAGTAGCACCGAACAGGGGGGGAATGAGCAGTTCTTC.

The chain links TRBV2 to TRBJ1-2, with 7 positions matching TRBD1. Germline V gene sequence: CDR1 SNHLY, CDR2 FYNNEI. The CDR3 has 16 residues. Unmatched junction bases numbered 14, after V lost 6 bases and J lost 4 bases. This chain's CDR3 is CASSARTGVSLYGYTF. The CDR3 DNA follows: TGTGCCAGCAGCGCCCGGACAGGTGTTTCACTCTATGGCTACACCTTC.

The chain's CDR3 is CASSPRQGPYEQYF. CDR3 nucleotide sequence: TGTGCCAGCAGTCCGAGACAGGGCCCCTACGAGCAGTACTTC. The rearrangement uses TRBV7-8 and TRBJ2-7; 7 bases fit TRBD1. The CDR3 is made up of 14 amino acids. With 6 bases clipped from V and 2 bases from J, the junction kept 7 bases outside the gene matches. Per the germline V gene, CDR1 is SGHVS and CDR2 is FQNEAQ.

The chain links TRBV6-2 or TRBV6-3 to TRBJ1-5; tentatively, D is TRBD1 (6 bases). Trimming removed 4 bases from V and 7 bases from J, with 17 bases in between. In germline, CDR1 is MNHEY, CDR2 SVGEGT. The CDR3 consists of 15 residues. The CDR3 bases are TGTGCCAGCAGTTCGCTACAGGGAGTTATACAGCCCCAGCATTTT. This codes for CASSSLQGVIQPQHF.

The chain has TRBV7-8 and TRBJ2-1, with D unresolved. Germline V gene data show CDR1 as SGHVS and CDR2 as FQNEAQ. Trimming removed 1 base from V and 4 bases from J, with 11 bases in between. The CDR3 has 15 amino acids. CDR3 bases: TGTGCCAGCAGCTTAGAGGTCGGCCGTTACAATGAGCAGTTCTTC. It encodes CASSLEVGRYNEQFF.

V is TRBV7-6 and J is TRBJ1-1; D unclear. This CDR3 comprises 13 residues. The ends were cut back, 6 bases at V and 0 bases at J, with 8 bases in the middle. Germline CDR1 and CDR2: SGHVS and FNYEAQ. CDR3 amino acids: CASRFTVNTEAFF. Here the CDR3 DNA reads TGTGCCAGCAGATTTACAGTGAACACTGAAGCTTTCTTT.

This clone was seen once. J is TRBJ2-1 and V is TRBV6-5; 10 bases are shared with TRBD2. The CDR3 runs 15 residues. CDR1 MNHEY and CDR2 SVGAGI come from the germline V gene. V shed 9 bases, J shed 3 bases, and the junction held 8 bases outside the gene matches. CDR3 residues: CASTSRTSGYNEQFF. The CDR3 nucleotides are TGTGCCAGTACTTCCCGGACTAGCGGCTACAATGAGCAGTTCTTC.

This sequence joins TRBV6-5 and TRBJ2-2; D is undetermined. This CDR3 is built from 12 residues. Germline V CDR1 and CDR2: MNHEY, SVGAGI. Trimming took off 3 bases at V and 6 bases at J, with 5 bases between the two ends. CDR3 amino acids: CASSYLAGELFF. The CDR3 region has the DNA TGTGCCAGCAGTTATCTGGCCGGGGAGCTGTTTTTT.

The CDR3 DNA reads as TGTGCCAGCAGCCCGAGGGGCATGAACACTGAAGCTTTCTTT. It codes for CASSPRGMNTEAFF. The V gene is TRBV6-2 or TRBV6-3, the J gene TRBJ1-1, with D possibly matching TRBD1 (5 bases). This CDR3 comprises 14 residues. Germline V gives CDR1 MNHEY, CDR2 SVGEGT. V lost 6 bases and J lost 0, with 11 bases in between.

This chain links TRBV30 with TRBJ1-2, with D unresolved. The V and J ends lost 2 bases and 1 base respectively, with 11 bases between them. The CDR3 extends over 14 amino acids. The germline V gene encodes CDR1 GTSNPN and CDR2 SVGIG (reference sequence). The CDR3 nucleotides are TGTGCCTGGAGTCGCGGAGGGATTAACTATGGCTACACCTTC. Protein: CAWSRGGINYGYTF.

This chain uses TRBV14 with TRBJ2-7; 9 nucleotides agree with TRBD1. This CDR3 comprises 15 residues. Germline CDR1 and CDR2: SGHDN and FVKESK. Trimming removed 5 bases from V and 2 bases from J; junction bases left unmatched: 7. CDR3 nucleotides: TGTGCCAGCAGCGTCCCCGGGACAGGGCCCTACGAGCAGTACTTC. This gives the protein CASSVPGTGPYEQYF.

The chain is built from TRBV6-5 and TRBJ1-2, with D unresolved. Germline-derived CDR1 and CDR2 are MNHEY and SVGAGI. V was clipped by 5 bases and J by 0 bases, with 13 bases between them. CDR3 size: 15 residues. The CDR3 DNA reads TGTGCCAGCAGTAACCCCATTGGAGCTAACTATGGCTACACCTTC. Translating it yields CASSNPIGANYGYTF.

This chain connects TRBV15 to TRBJ1-1; D may be TRBD1 (6 bases). The CDR3 length is 17 residues. Trimming shortened V by 1 base and J by 3 bases, and 18 bases separated the two germline ends. CDR1 is LNHNV and CDR2 is YYDKDF in the germline V gene (reference sequence). The chain's CDR3 is CATSRVRSGGRDTEAFF. The DNA for the CDR3 is TGTGCCACCAGCAGAGTCCGATCGGGGGGGCGGGACACTGAAGCTTTCTTT. The full variable domain, rest sourced from reference TRBV15 and TRBJ1-1, is DAMVIQNPRYQVTQFGKPVTLSCSQTLNHNVMYWYQQKSSQAPKLLFHYYDKDFNNEADTPDNFQSRRPNTSFCFLDIRSPGLGDTAMYLCATSRVRSGGRDTEAFFGQGTRLTVV.